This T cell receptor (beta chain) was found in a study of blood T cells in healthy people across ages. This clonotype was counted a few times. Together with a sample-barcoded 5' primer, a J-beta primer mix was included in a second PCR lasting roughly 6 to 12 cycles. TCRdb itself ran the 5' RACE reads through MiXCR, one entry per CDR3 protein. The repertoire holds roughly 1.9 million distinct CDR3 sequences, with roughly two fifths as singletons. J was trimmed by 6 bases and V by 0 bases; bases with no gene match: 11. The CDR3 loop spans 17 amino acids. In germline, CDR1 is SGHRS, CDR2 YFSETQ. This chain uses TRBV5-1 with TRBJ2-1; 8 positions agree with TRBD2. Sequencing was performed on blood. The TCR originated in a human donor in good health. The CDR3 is CASSLGRTGGPLNEQFF. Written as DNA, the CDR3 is TGCGCCAGCAGCTTGGGCCGAACGGGGGGGCCTCTCAATGAGCAGTTCTTC.